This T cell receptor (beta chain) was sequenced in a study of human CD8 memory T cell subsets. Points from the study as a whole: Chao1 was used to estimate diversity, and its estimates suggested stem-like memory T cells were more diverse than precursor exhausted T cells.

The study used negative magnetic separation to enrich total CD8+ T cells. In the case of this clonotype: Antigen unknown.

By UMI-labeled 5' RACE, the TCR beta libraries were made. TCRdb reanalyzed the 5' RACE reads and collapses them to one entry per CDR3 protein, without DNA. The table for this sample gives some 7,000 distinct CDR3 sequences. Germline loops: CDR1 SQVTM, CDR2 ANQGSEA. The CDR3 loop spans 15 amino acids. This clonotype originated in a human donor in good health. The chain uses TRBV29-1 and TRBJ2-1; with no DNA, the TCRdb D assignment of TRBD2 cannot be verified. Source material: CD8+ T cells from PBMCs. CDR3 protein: CSVDGSGPSYNEQFF.